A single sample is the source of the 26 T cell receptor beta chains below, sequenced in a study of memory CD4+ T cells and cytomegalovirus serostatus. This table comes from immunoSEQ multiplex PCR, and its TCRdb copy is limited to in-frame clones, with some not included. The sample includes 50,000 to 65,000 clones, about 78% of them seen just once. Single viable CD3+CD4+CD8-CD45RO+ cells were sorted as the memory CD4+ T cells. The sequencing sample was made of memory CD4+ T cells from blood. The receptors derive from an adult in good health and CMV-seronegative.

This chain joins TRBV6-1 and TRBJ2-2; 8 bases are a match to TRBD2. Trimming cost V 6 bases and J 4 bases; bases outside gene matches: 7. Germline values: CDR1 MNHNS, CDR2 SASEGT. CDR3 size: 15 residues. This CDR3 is CASRGIAGFTGELFF. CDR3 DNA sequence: TGTGCCAGCAGGGGCATAGCGGGGTTCACCGGGGAGCTGTTTTTT.

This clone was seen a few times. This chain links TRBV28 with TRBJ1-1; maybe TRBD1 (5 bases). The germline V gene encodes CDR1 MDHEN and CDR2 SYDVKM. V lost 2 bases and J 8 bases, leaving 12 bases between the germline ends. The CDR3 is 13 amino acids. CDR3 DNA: TGTGCCAGCAGTTTAGGGACCAGTAGAGAAGCTTTCTTT. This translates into CASSLGTSREAFF.

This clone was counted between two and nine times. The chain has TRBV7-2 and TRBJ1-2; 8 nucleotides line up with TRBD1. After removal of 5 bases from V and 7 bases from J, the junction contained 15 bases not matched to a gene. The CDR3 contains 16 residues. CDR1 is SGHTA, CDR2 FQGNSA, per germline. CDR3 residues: CASSPPSSGQAGGYTF. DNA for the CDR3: TGTGCCAGCAGCCCCCCCTCTTCGGGACAGGCGGGTGGCTACACCTTC.

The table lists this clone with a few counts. This CDR3 reads CASRAGVGTYEQYF. CDR3 nucleotide sequence: TGTGCCAGCAGGGCGGGAGTCGGCACTTACGAGCAGTACTTC. This sequence joins TRBV2 and TRBJ2-7; TRBD2 matches 7 bases. The V gene end was trimmed by 6 bases and the J gene end by 4 bases; junction bases not matched to a gene: 9. CDR3 size: 14 residues. Looked up from germline, CDR1 is SNHLY and CDR2 is FYNNEI.

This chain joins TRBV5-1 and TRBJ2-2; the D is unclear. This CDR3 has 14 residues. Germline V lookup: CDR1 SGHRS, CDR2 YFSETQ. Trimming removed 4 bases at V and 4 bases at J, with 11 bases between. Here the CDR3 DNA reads TGCGCCAGCAGCCCGAAACCGGGCACCGGGGAGCTGTTTTTT. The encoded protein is CASSPKPGTGELFF. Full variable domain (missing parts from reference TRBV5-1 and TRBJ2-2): KAGVTQTPRYLIKTRGQQVTLSCSPISGHRSVSWYQQTPGQGLQFLFEYFSETQRNKGNFPGRFSGRQFSNSRSEMNVSTLELGDSALYLCASSPKPGTGELFFGEGSRLTVL.

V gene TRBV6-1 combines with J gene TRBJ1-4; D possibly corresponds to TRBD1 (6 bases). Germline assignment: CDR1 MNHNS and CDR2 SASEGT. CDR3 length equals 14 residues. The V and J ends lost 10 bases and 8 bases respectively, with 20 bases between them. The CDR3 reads CATLGQRALEKLFF. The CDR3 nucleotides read TGTGCCACTTTAGGACAGCGAGCCTTAGAAAAACTGTTTTTT.

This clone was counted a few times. CDR3 residues: CASSPNLSGRGTYEQYF. In DNA, the CDR3 is TGTGCCAGCAGTCCAAATCTCTCGGGGAGGGGCACCTACGAGCAGTACTTC. The V and J genes are TRBV2 and TRBJ2-7; 7 bases align to TRBD2. This CDR3 is built from 17 residues. V trimming: 5 bases; J trimming: 2 bases; junction bases outside the gene matches: 15. From germline, CDR1 is SNHLY and CDR2 FYNNEI.

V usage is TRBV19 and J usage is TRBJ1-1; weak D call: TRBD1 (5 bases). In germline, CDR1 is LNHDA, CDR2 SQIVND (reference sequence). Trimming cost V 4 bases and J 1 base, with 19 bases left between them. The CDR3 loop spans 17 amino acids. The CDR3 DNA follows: TGTGCCAGTAGTACAGGGAATGTGTATGAGGGGAACACTGAAGCTTTCTTT. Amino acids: CASSTGNVYEGNTEAFF. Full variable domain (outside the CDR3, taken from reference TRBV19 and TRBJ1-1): DGGITQSPKYLFRKEGQNVTLSCEQNLNHDAMYWYRQDPGQGLRLIYYSQIVNDFQKGDIAEGYSVSREKKESFPLTVTSAQKNPTAFYLCASSTGNVYEGNTEAFFGQGTRLTVV.

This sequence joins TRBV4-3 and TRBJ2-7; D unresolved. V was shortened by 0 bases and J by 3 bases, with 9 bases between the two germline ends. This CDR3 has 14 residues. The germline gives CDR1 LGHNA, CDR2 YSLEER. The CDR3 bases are TGCGCCAGCAGCCAAGAGCTTTCCAGCTACGAGCAGTACTTC. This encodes CASSQELSSYEQYF.

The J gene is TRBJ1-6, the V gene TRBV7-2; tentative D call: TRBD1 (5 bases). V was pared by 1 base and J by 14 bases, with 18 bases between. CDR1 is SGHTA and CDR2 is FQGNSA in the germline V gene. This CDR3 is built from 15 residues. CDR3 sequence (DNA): TGTGCCAGCAGCTTAGGTGGGGCAGTTCCCTTCACCCTCCACTTT. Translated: CASSLGGAVPFTLHF.

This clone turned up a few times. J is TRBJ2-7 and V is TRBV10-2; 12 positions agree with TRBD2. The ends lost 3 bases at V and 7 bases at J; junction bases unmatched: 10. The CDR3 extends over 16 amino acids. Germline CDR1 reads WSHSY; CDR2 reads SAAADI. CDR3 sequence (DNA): TGCGCCAGCAGTGACCCCTCCTCTAGCGGGGGGGGTGAGCAGTACTTC. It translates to CASSDPSSSGGGEQYF.

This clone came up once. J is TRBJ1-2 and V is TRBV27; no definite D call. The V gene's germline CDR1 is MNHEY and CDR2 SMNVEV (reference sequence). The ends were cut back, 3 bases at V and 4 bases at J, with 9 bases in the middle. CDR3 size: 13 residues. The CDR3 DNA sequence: TGTGCCAGCAGTTTTGAACGGACCTATGGCTACACCTTC. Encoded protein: CASSFERTYGYTF.

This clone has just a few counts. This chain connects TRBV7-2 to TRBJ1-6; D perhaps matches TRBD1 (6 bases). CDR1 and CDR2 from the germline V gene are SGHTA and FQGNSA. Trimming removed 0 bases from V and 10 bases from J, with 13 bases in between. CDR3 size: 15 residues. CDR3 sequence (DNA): TGTGCCAGCAGCTTAGCCGACGGGGGGCGGTCACCCCTCCACTTT. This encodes CASSLADGGRSPLHF. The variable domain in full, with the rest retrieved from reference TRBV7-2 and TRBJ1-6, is GAGVSQSPSNKVTEKGKDVELRCDPISGHTALYWYRQSLGQGLEFLIYFQGNSAPDKSGLPSDRFSAERTGGSVSTLTIQRTQQEDSAVYLCASSLADGGRSPLHFGNGTRLTVT.

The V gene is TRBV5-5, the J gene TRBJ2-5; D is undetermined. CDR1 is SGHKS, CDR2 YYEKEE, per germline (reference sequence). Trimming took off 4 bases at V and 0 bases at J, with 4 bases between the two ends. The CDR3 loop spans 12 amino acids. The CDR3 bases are TGTGCCAGCAGCGCCAACCAAGAGACCCAGTACTTC. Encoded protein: CASSANQETQYF. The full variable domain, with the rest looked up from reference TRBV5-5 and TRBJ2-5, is DAGVTQSPTHLIKTRGQQVTLRCSPISGHKSVSWYQQVLGQGPQFIFQYYEKEERGRGNFPDRFSARQFPNYSSELNVNALLLGDSALYLCASSANQETQYFGPGTRLLVL.

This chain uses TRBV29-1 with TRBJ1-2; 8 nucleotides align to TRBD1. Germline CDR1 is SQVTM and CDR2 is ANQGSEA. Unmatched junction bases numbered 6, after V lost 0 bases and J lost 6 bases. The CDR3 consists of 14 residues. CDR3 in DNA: TGCAGCGTTGAAGAACAGGGGGGTCGGGATGGCTACACCTTC. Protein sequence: CSVEEQGGRDGYTF.

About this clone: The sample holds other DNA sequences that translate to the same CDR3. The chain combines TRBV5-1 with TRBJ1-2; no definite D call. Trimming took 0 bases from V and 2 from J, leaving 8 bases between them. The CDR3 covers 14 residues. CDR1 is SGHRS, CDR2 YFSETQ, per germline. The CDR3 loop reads CASSLGIGNYGYTF. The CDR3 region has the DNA TGCGCCAGCAGCTTGGGCATAGGGAACTATGGCTACACCTTC.

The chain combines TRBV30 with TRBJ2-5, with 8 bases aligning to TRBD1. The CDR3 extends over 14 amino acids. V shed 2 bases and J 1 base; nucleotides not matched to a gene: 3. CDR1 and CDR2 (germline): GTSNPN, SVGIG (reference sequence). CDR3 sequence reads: CAWSPGQGQETQYF. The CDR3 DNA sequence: TGTGCCTGGAGTCCCGGACAGGGCCAAGAGACCCAGTACTTC.

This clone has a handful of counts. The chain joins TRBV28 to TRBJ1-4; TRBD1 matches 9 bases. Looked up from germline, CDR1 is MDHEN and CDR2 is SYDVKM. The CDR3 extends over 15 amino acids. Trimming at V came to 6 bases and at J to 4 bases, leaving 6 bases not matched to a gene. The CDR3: CASRATGGVNEKLFF. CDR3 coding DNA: TGTGCCAGCAGGGCAACAGGGGGCGTTAATGAAAAACTGTTTTTT. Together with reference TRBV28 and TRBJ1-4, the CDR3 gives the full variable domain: DVKVTQSSRYLVKRTGEKVFLECVQDMDHENMFWYRQDPGLGLRLIYFSYDVKMKEKGDIPEGYSVSREKKERFSLILESASTNQTSMYLCASRATGGVNEKLFFGSGTQLSVL.

The CDR3 spells CASSELGRGREQYF. The CDR3 DNA reads TGTGCCAGCAGTGAATTGGGGCGCGGGCGCGAGCAGTACTTC. V and J are TRBV25-1 and TRBJ2-7; the D gene could be TRBD1 or TRBD2 (5 bases each). The V gene's germline CDR1 is MGHDK and CDR2 SYGVNS. The CDR3 is 14 residues long. Trimming shortened V by 1 base and J by 6 bases, and 13 bases separated the two germline ends.

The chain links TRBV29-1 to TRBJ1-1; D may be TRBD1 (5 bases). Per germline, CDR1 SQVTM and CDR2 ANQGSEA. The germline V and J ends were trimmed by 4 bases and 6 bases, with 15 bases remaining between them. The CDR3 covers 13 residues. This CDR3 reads CSVGRGAEPEAFF. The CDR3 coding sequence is TGCAGCGTTGGGAGGGGCGCGGAGCCTGAAGCTTTCTTT.

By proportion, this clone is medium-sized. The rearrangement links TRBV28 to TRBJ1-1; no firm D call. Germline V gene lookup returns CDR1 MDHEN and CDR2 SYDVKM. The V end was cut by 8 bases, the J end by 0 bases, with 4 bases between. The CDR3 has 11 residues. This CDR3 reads CASGVNTEAFF. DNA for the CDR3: TGTGCCAGCGGAGTGAACACTGAAGCTTTCTTT.

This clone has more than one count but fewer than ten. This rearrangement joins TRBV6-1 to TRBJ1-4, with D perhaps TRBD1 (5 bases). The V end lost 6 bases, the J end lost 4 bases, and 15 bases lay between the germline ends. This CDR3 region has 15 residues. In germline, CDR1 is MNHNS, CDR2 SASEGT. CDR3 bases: TGTGCCAGCAGGATTATCGCAGGGAATAATGAAAAACTGTTTTTT. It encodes CASRIIAGNNEKLFF.

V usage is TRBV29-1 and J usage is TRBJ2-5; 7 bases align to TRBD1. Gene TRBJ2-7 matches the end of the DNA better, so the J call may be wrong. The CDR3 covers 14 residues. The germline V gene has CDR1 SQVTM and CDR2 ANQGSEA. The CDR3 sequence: CSVKQGDSAYEQYF. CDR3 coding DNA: TGCAGCGTGAAGCAGGGGGATTCGGCCTACGAGCAGTACTTC.

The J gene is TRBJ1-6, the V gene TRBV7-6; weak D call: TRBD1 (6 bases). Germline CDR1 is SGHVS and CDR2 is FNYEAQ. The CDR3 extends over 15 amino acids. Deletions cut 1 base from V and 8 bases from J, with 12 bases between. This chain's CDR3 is CASSLEGGRDSPLHF. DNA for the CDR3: TGTGCCAGCAGCTTAGAGGGGGGCCGCGATTCACCCCTCCACTTT.

CDR3 nucleotides: TGCGCCAGCAGCGAGGGCGACAGCTCCTATAATTCACCCCTCCACTTT. Amino acids: CASSEGDSSYNSPLHF. The genes are TRBV5-1 and TRBJ1-6; possible D gene TRBD1, 5 bases. V was cut by 4 bases and J by 0 bases, with 11 bases left in between. Germline CDR1 and CDR2: SGHRS and YFSETQ. The CDR3 sequence is 16 residues long.

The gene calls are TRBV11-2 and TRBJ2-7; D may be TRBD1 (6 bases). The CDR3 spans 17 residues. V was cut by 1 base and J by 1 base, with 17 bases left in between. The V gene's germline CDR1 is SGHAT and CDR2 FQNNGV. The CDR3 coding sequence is TGTGCCAGCAGCTTAGGGCGCCCAGGGGCTCCTTCCTACGAGCAGTACTTC. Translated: CASSLGRPGAPSYEQYF.